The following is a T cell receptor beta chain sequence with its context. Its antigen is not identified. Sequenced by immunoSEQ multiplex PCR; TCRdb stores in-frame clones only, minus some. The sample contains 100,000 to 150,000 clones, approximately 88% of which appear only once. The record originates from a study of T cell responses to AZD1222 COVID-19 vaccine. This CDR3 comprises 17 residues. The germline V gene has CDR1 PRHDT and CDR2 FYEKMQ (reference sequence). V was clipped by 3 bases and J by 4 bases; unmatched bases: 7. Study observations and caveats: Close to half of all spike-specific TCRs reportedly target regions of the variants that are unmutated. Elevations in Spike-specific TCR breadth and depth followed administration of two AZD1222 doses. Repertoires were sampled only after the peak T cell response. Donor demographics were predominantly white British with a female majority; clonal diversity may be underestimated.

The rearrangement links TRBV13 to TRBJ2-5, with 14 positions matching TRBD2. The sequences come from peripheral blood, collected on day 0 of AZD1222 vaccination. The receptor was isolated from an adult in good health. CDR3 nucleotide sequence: TGTGCCAGCAGCTTGGGGACTAGCGGGAGTTGGGTAGAGACCCAGTACTTC. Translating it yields CASSLGTSGSWVETQYF.